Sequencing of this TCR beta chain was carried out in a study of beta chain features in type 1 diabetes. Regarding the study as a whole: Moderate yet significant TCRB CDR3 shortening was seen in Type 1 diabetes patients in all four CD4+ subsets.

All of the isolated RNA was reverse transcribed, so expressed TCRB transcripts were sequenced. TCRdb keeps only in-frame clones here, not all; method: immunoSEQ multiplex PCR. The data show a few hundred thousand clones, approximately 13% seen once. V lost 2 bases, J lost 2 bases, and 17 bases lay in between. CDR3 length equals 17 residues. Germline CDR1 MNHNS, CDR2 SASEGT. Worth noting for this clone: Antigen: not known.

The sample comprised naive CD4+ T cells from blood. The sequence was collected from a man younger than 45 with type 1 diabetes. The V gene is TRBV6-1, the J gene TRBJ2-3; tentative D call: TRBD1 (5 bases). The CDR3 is CASSERQSVLITDTQYF. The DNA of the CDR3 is TGTGCCAGCAGTGAACGACAGAGTGTCCTTATCACAGATACGCAGTATTTT.